Following are 32 T cell receptor beta chains from one sample sequenced in a study of blood T cell repertoires in COVID-19. TCRdb's table, derived via immunoSEQ multiplex PCR, lists solely in-frame clones and lacks some. The data show roughly 320,000 clones, over 80% seen once. Sequenced material: peripheral blood. The source is a woman between 45 and 65 years old with COVID-19, enrolled during active disease.

This chain joins TRBV19 and TRBJ2-5; D gene ambiguous. Germline CDR1 and CDR2: LNHDA and SQIVND (reference sequence). The CDR3 contains 19 residues. Trimming cost V 0 bases and J 0 bases, with 20 bases left between them. CDR3 bases: TGTGCCAGTAGTATAGATCACGCATCAACAGCCCCGGACCAAGAGACCCAGTACTTC. Protein product: CASSIDHASTAPDQETQYF. The complete variable domain, with remaining parts taken from reference TRBV19 and TRBJ2-5, reads DGGITQSPKYLFRKEGQNVTLSCEQNLNHDAMYWYRQDPGQGLRLIYYSQIVNDFQKGDIAEGYSVSREKKESFPLTVTSAQKNPTAFYLCASSIDHASTAPDQETQYFGPGTRLLVL.

V gene TRBV7-6 combines with J gene TRBJ2-5; a possible D gene is TRBD1 (5 bases). There are 17 residues in the CDR3. The V and J ends lost 1 base and 3 bases respectively, with 18 bases between them. Germline lookup yields CDR1 SGHVS and CDR2 FNYEAQ. The CDR3 DNA sequence: TGTGCCAGCAGCTTAGTTGCCAGGGATAGGTTAGAAGAGACCCAGTACTTC. Amino acid sequence: CASSLVARDRLEETQYF.

This chain links TRBV6-5 with TRBJ1-2; 7 bases fit TRBD1. The CDR3 is made up of 13 amino acids. Per the germline V gene, CDR1 is MNHEY and CDR2 is SVGAGI. V lost 6 bases and J lost 6; bases outside the gene matches: 7. In DNA form, the CDR3 reads TGTGCCAGCAGATACAGGGGATCTGATGGCTACACCTTC. It encodes CASRYRGSDGYTF.

The rearrangement joins TRBV9 to TRBJ1-1, with 7 bases aligning to TRBD1. Germline lookup yields CDR1 SGDLS and CDR2 YYNGEE. This CDR3 contains 14 residues. The V segment lost 3 bases and the J segment 0 bases; nucleotides outside the gene matches: 2. CDR3 nucleotide sequence: TGTGCCAGCAGCGCCGGGACAGTGAACACTGAAGCTTTCTTT. It encodes CASSAGTVNTEAFF. Combining the CDR3 with reference TRBV9 and TRBJ1-1 gives the whole variable domain DSGVTQTPKHLITATGQRVTLRCSPRSGDLSVYWYQQSLDQGLQFLIQYYNGEERAKGNILERFSAQQFPDLHSELNLSSLELGDSALYFCASSAGTVNTEAFFGQGTRLTVV.

This chain joins TRBV3-1 (or the pseudogene TRBV3-2) and TRBJ2-1; a possible D gene is TRBD2 (6 bases). V was shortened by 5 bases and J by 10 bases, with 15 bases between the two germline ends. Germline V gene lookup returns CDR1 LGHDT and CDR2 YNNKEL (reference sequence). There are 13 residues in the CDR3. CDR3 DNA sequence: TGTGCCAGCAGCGCCCTCCCTGGGGGGGAGCAGTTCTTC. As protein: CASSALPGGEQFF.

The chain links TRBV4-1 to TRBJ2-7; a possible D gene is TRBD2 (5 bases). The length of the CDR3 is 12 residues. Germline V CDR1 and CDR2: MGHRA, YSYEKL. The V gene lost 1 base and the J gene lost 6 bases, with 7 bases spanning the gap. The CDR3, as DNA: TGCGCCAGCAGCCAAGGGACTGCCGAGCAGTACTTC. The encoded protein is CASSQGTAEQYF.

The genes are TRBV7-2 and TRBJ2-6; D gene ambiguous. The CDR3 sequence is 16 residues long. Germline CDR1 reads SGHTA; CDR2 reads FQGNSA. Trimming stripped 3 bases from V and 0 bases from J, with 9 bases between. This CDR3 reads CASSLRSASGANVLTF. The CDR3 nucleotides are TGTGCCAGCAGCTTGAGGAGTGCCTCTGGGGCCAACGTCCTGACTTTC.

The V gene is TRBV4-1, the J gene TRBJ1-3; maybe TRBD1 (6 bases). The CDR3 has 15 amino acids. V was shortened by 4 bases and J by 2 bases, with 12 bases between the two germline ends. Germline CDR1 reads MGHRA; CDR2 reads YSYEKL. In DNA form, the CDR3 reads TGCGCCAGCAGCCCCCGGACAGAGGCTGGAAACACCATATATTTT. It yields the protein CASSPRTEAGNTIYF.

The chain recombines TRBV30 with TRBJ1-1, with 10 bases that match TRBD1. This CDR3 comprises 14 residues. Germline V gives CDR1 GTSNPN, CDR2 SVGIG (reference sequence). V lost 3 bases to trimming and J lost 3 bases; unmatched junction nucleotides: 4. CDR3 amino acids: CAWSSGQGDTEAFF. The CDR3 DNA sequence: TGTGCCTGGAGCTCCGGACAGGGGGACACTGAAGCTTTCTTT.

J is TRBJ1-2 and V is TRBV5-5; D is possibly TRBD1 (5 bases). V lost 0 bases and J lost 1, with 7 bases in between. The CDR3 is made up of 14 amino acids. The germline V gene has CDR1 SGHKS and CDR2 YYEKEE (reference sequence). The CDR3 sequence: CASSLAGHNYGYTF. CDR3 DNA: TGTGCCAGCAGCTTGGCAGGACATAACTATGGCTACACCTTC.

The J gene is TRBJ1-2, the V gene TRBV7-2, with 8 nucleotides matching TRBD1. Unmatched junction bases numbered 6, after V lost 5 bases and J lost 7 bases. The CDR3 has 13 amino acids. CDR1 is SGHTA, CDR2 FQGNSA, per germline. Written as DNA, the CDR3 is TGTGCCAGCAGCCTGGACAGGGCGGGTGGCTACACCTTC. Encoded protein: CASSLDRAGGYTF.

The V call is TRBV29-1, the J call TRBJ2-2; the match to TRBD1 covers 12 bases. Germline V CDR1 and CDR2: SQVTM, ANQGSEA. This CDR3 is 17 amino acids long. Trimming cost V 7 bases and J 4 bases; bases outside gene matches: 13. The CDR3 nucleotides are TGCAGCGGGATGGGACAGGGGGCGTATATCGGCACCGGGGAGCTGTTTTTT. Amino acids: CSGMGQGAYIGTGELFF.

The chain is built from TRBV30 and TRBJ1-6, with 7 bases aligning to TRBD1. Per the germline V gene, CDR1 is GTSNPN and CDR2 is SVGIG (reference sequence). The CDR3 totals 14 residues. The V and J ends lost 7 bases and 4 bases, in that order; junction bases with no gene match: 7. The CDR3 DNA reads TGTGCCTTCCGCGGGACAGCATATAATTCACCCCTCCACTTT. Protein: CAFRGTAYNSPLHF.

CDR3 protein: CSVGVDNLNTEAFF. In DNA, the CDR3 is TGCAGCGTTGGGGTCGACAACCTGAACACTGAAGCTTTCTTT. The genes are TRBV29-1 and TRBJ1-1; D is unresolved. The germline gives CDR1 SQVTM, CDR2 ANQGSEA. This CDR3 contains 14 residues. V was cut by 4 bases and J by 0 bases, with 12 bases left in between.

The rearrangement joins TRBV30 to TRBJ2-7, with D tentatively TRBD1 (6 bases). The germline V gene has CDR1 GTSNPN and CDR2 SVGIG (reference sequence). V shed 3 bases and J shed 2 bases, with 20 bases lying between them. This CDR3 has 16 residues. The CDR3 nucleotides are TGTGCCTGGAGGCCGCTAGGGGGAGTTGGACCCTACGAGCAGTACTTC. Amino acids: CAWRPLGGVGPYEQYF. Variable domain in full (rest from reference TRBV30 and TRBJ2-7): SQTIHQWPATLVQPVGSPLSLECTVEGTSNPNLYWYRQAAGRGLQLLFYSVGIGQISSEVPQNLSASRPQDRQFILSSKKLLLSDSGFYLCAWRPLGGVGPYEQYFGPGTRLTVT.

The genes are TRBV3-1 (or the pseudogene TRBV3-2) and TRBJ2-2; 10 bases line up with TRBD2. CDR3 size: 16 residues. V lost 1 base, J lost 5 bases, and 4 bases stayed unmatched. Germline values: CDR1 LGHDT, CDR2 YNNKEL (reference sequence). The CDR3 reads CASSQAPAGGTGELFF. Here the CDR3 DNA reads TGTGCCAGCAGCCAAGCCCCAGCGGGAGGGACCGGGGAGCTGTTTTTT.

V usage is TRBV19 and J usage is TRBJ1-1; D is unresolved. The germline CDR1 and CDR2 sequences are LNHDA and SQIVND (reference sequence). CDR3 length: 11 amino acids. The germline V and J ends were trimmed by 8 bases and 3 bases, with 7 bases remaining between them. The chain's CDR3 is CASSSYTEAFF. The CDR3 DNA reads TGTGCCAGTTCGTCCTACACTGAAGCTTTCTTT.

CDR3 protein: CASSVRGDLNTEAFF. CDR3 bases: TGTGCCAGCAGCGTACGGGGAGATTTGAACACTGAAGCTTTCTTT. The chain links TRBV9 to TRBJ1-1; D is unclear. CDR1 is SGDLS, CDR2 YYNGEE, per germline. Trimming took 1 base from V and 0 from J, leaving 10 bases between them. The length of the CDR3 is 15 residues.

The rearrangement joins TRBV5-1 to TRBJ1-5; TRBD1 matches at 9 bases. V was clipped by 4 bases and J by 1 base; unmatched bases: 3. Per the germline V gene, CDR1 is SGHRS and CDR2 is YFSETQ. The CDR3 is 15 residues long. As DNA, the CDR3 is TGCGCCAGCAGCCGGACAGGGGAGAGCAATCAGCCCCAGCATTTT. This sequence encodes CASSRTGESNQPQHF.

This clone was observed once. The chain uses TRBV10-3 and TRBJ2-7, with D perhaps TRBD2 (5 bases). The germline V gene encodes CDR1 ENHRY and CDR2 SYGVKD. The V and J ends lost 6 bases and 1 base respectively, with 13 bases between them. The CDR3 totals 14 residues. The CDR3 DNA reads as TGTGCCATCAGCGCGGCGGGCCCGTCCTACGAGCAGTACTTC. It is translated as CAISAAGPSYEQYF.

The rearrangement uses TRBV30 and TRBJ2-1; D possibly corresponds to TRBD2 (6 bases). This CDR3 is 16 amino acids long. V lost 0 bases to trimming and J lost 2 bases, with 14 bases between them. Germline V gives CDR1 GTSNPN, CDR2 SVGIG (reference sequence). CDR3 sequence reads: CAWSVSFSGPYNEQFF. The DNA of the CDR3 is TGTGCCTGGAGTGTCTCCTTTAGCGGCCCCTACAATGAGCAGTTCTTC.

V gene TRBV2 combines with J gene TRBJ2-1; 13 bases fit TRBD2. The germline V gene encodes CDR1 SNHLY and CDR2 FYNNEI. The CDR3 sequence is 19 residues long. V lost 6 bases to trimming and J lost 6 bases; unmatched junction nucleotides: 17. CDR3 sequence (DNA): TGTGCCAGCAGCCCCCGGCCCACTAGCGGGAGGGCCTCACCCAATGAGCAGTTCTTC. It yields the protein CASSPRPTSGRASPNEQFF.

The chain has TRBV30 and TRBJ2-2, with 9 positions matching TRBD2. The germline V gene has CDR1 GTSNPN and CDR2 SVGIG (reference sequence). The CDR3 is 14 amino acids. The CDR3 sequence is CASKRGARTGELFF. CDR3 DNA: TGTGCTTCAAAGCGGGGGGCGCGAACCGGGGAGCTGTTTTTT.

The chain couples TRBV2 to TRBJ2-5, with 10 bases aligning to TRBD1. This CDR3 spans 15 amino acids. CDR1 SNHLY and CDR2 FYNNEI come from the germline V gene. V lost 6 bases to trimming and J lost 2 bases; unmatched junction nucleotides: 6. The CDR3 DNA reads TGTGCCAGCAGCGGGACAGGGGTTCCACAAGAGACCCAGTACTTC. Its translation is CASSGTGVPQETQYF.

The V gene is TRBV6-2 or TRBV6-3, the J gene TRBJ2-1; D unclear. The CDR3 consists of 17 residues. Germline V gene data show CDR1 as MNHEY and CDR2 as SVGEGT. V lost 0 bases and J lost 0, with 12 bases in between. CDR3 loop: CASSYSLHSSSYNEQFF. The CDR3 DNA sequence: TGTGCCAGCAGTTACTCCCTCCATAGCAGCTCCTACAATGAGCAGTTCTTC.

The chain couples TRBV3-1 (or the pseudogene TRBV3-2) to TRBJ2-7; 11 bases are shared with TRBD1. The junction had 4 bases not matched to a gene; V was cut back by 0 bases and J by 6 bases. The V gene's germline CDR1 is LGHDT and CDR2 YNNKEL (reference sequence). The CDR3 length is 15 residues. CDR3 nucleotides: TGTGCCAGCAGCCAAGATGGACAGGGGGCCTCCGAGCAGTACTTC. Its translation is CASSQDGQGASEQYF.

This chain joins TRBV29-1 and TRBJ1-1; no definite D call. Between the trimmed V and J ends, which lost 5 bases and 1 base, there was a span of 17 bases. The CDR3 has 15 amino acids. The V gene's germline CDR1 is SQVTM and CDR2 ANQGSEA. The CDR3 DNA reads as TGCAGCGTTTTCCCGCGCCAGGCGGGGAACACTGAAGCTTTCTTT. As protein: CSVFPRQAGNTEAFF.

The gene calls are TRBV19 and TRBJ2-3; D is unclear. Trimming pared 3 bases from V and 0 bases from J, leaving 4 bases between. This CDR3 spans 13 amino acids. Per the germline V gene, CDR1 is LNHDA and CDR2 is SQIVND (reference sequence). CDR3 sequence (DNA): TGTGCCAGTAGTATGTCTAGCACAGATACGCAGTATTTT. It encodes CASSMSSTDTQYF.

This chain connects TRBV5-1 to TRBJ1-1, with TRBD1 as a possible D gene (6 bases). This CDR3 contains 13 residues. Between the trimmed V and J ends, which lost 1 base and 4 bases, there was a span of 8 bases. Germline CDR1 reads SGHRS; CDR2 reads YFSETQ. The CDR3 protein is CASSLMDSTEAFF. In DNA, the CDR3 is TGCGCCAGCAGCTTGATGGACAGCACTGAAGCTTTCTTT. Based on the CDR3 plus reference TRBV5-1 and TRBJ1-1, the full variable domain is KAGVTQTPRYLIKTRGQQVTLSCSPISGHRSVSWYQQTPGQGLQFLFEYFSETQRNKGNFPGRFSGRQFSNSRSEMNVSTLELGDSALYLCASSLMDSTEAFFGQGTRLTVV.

J is TRBJ2-6 and V is TRBV29-1, with unresolved D. V was trimmed by 8 bases and J by 0 bases, leaving 11 bases between them. The CDR3 runs 14 residues. In germline, CDR1 is SQVTM, CDR2 ANQGSEA. DNA for the CDR3: TGCAGCTACCATTGGAGCTCTGGGGCCAACGTCCTGACTTTC. This encodes CSYHWSSGANVLTF.

This CDR3 reads CASSFGQGVGETQYF. The CDR3 DNA reads TGTGCCAGCAGCTTCGGGCAGGGGGTGGGAGAGACCCAGTACTTC. The chain has TRBV11-3 and TRBJ2-5, with 7 bases identical to TRBD1. The germline V gene encodes CDR1 SGHNT and CDR2 YENEEA. The V segment lost 3 bases and the J segment 4 bases; nucleotides outside the gene matches: 8. The CDR3 length is 15 residues.

The chain is built from TRBV12-5 and TRBJ2-1; TRBD2 aligns across 9 bases. From germline, CDR1 is LGHNT and CDR2 FRNRAP. This CDR3 has 16 residues. Trimming removed 7 bases from V and 3 bases from J; junction bases left unmatched: 10. The CDR3 DNA reads TGTGCTAGTGCCCCATCGGGCGGGGGGGGCTACAATGAGCAGTTCTTC. This encodes CASAPSGGGGYNEQFF.